The T cell receptor (beta chain) under discussion was sequenced for a study of cytomegalovirus exposure and HLA in healthy donors. PCR primers comprised 60 Vbeta and 13 Jbeta primers. Profiling relied on immunoSEQ multiplex PCR, and the TCRdb table lists in-frame clones only, not all of them. Its table records fewer than 60,000 clones. Germline assignment: CDR1 SQVTM and CDR2 ANQGSEA. This CDR3 comprises 12 residues. The ends were cut back, 3 bases at V and 7 bases at J, with 12 bases in the middle. Findings of the study overall: An analysis that was carried out later associated 16,951 TCR beta sequences with HLA alleles at 0.05 false discovery rate.

A remark on this clone: No antigen is known for it.

The chain uses TRBV29-1 and TRBJ1-1; possibly TRBD1 for D (6 bases). The sequencing sample was made of PBMCs. The TCR originated in a woman under 40 in good health and CMV-seropositive. CDR3 loop: CSVDEGGGEAFF. The CDR3 DNA reads TGCAGCGTTGACGAAGGGGGGGGTGAAGCTTTCTTT.